This entry features one T cell receptor (beta chain) sequence. Antigen: not known. This sample was taken from a study of cytomegalovirus exposure and HLA in healthy donors. For the study at large: Earlier sequencing of some 170 million T cells yielded under 120 million unique TCR beta sequences. Notes on the study in general: Cytomegalovirus-associated TCR beta chains were listed, numbering 150 to 200. Later on, an analysis tied roughly 17,000 TCR beta sequences to HLA alleles at 0.05 false discovery rate. Immune exposure data for these donors was limited to CMV serostatus.

This CDR3 spans 13 amino acids. V lost 1 base and J lost 4, with 7 bases in between. The germline CDR1 and CDR2 sequences are LGHNT and FRNRAP. The PCR used 60 Vbeta and 13 Jbeta primers. Here immunoSEQ multiplex PCR was the method, and the copy in TCRdb shows in-frame clones only, minus some. Of more than 90,000 clones in the sample, roughly three quarters were seen once. The genes are TRBV12-5 and TRBJ2-5; D gene ambiguous. The sequenced sample consisted of PBMCs. The sequence derives from a female donor in good health and CMV-seronegative. The CDR3 bases are TGTGCTAGTGGTTTGGGACTGGGAGAGACCCAGTACTTC. It encodes CASGLGLGETQYF.